This TCR beta chain derives from a study of CD8 T cells in Susac syndrome. The authors reverse transcribed about 0.5 to 1 ug RNA with random hexamers. TCRdb recomputed calls from the immunoSEQ multiplex PCR reads with MiXCR, one row per CDR3 protein. The profile covers around 140,000 distinct CDR3 sequences, with approximately 95% appearing a single time and 0.14% taken by the ten largest. The TCR was taken from a human donor with Susac syndrome. The sequencing sample was made of CD4+ T cells from PBMCs.

The DNA for the CDR3 is TGTGCCAGCAGTAAAGCAGCCGGGGCCAACGTCCTGACTTTC. Translating it yields CASSKAAGANVLTF. The chain recombines TRBV27 with TRBJ2-6; D call uncertain. The length of the CDR3 is 14 residues. CDR1 is MNHEY and CDR2 is SMNVEV in the germline V gene (reference sequence). V lost 5 bases and J lost 4, with 9 bases in between.